This T cell receptor (beta chain) was sequenced during a study of blood T cells in healthy people across ages (dated by TCRdb to the mid-2010s). The study in broad terms: Template switching captured roughly one uniquely barcoded TCR beta cDNA molecule per two T cells in model experiments. To track age-related changes in TCR beta repertoire diversity, the study relied on deep sequencing normalized with unique cDNA molecular identifiers. Donors were grouped into four age groups: young (average about 15 years), middle-aged (about 40), aged (around 60) and long-lived (about 82). To avoid experimental bias, donors of different ages were randomly spread across the sequencing lanes. For two donors (one aged 18 to 30 and one aged 80 or older), the study analyzed two additional independent replicas of 1 million unique cDNA reads from the same blood draw.

Broader findings and caveats from the paper: The CMV infection status of donors was not known, potentially confounding age-related changes in expanded clonotypes. As age increased, observed TCR beta diversity per million T cells dropped in a roughly linear way, and a significant reduction was already evident by age around 41. Observed TCR beta diversity correlated strongly with the percentage of naive T cells measured by flow cytometry. Estimates of total diversity from one million sequenced T cells were regarded as lower bounds and underestimates. Compared with the aged group, more naive CD4+ T cells, fewer expanded clones and increased TCR diversity were shown by the long-lived group, suggesting age selection. Since profiling was done on bulk unsorted PBMCs, naive and antigen-experienced compartments could not be conclusively compared.

The library was made by 5' RACE. This sample was sequenced with an Illumina HiSeq 2500. A second PCR of roughly 6 to 11 cycles was performed with a sample-barcoded 5' primer and a J-beta primer mix. Each TCR beta cDNA molecule received a unique molecular identifier from a template-switch 5' adaptor carrying 12 random nucleotides. Each sample yielded at least 2.5 million CDR3-containing paired-end reads. The Mint cDNA synthesis kit, primed by a TRBC-specific oligonucleotide, was used to synthesize first-strand cDNA from all RNA. After uracil-DNA glycosylase treatment, a first 18-cycle PCR used universal primers M1SS and BC2_uni_R on all cDNA. Regarding the original processing steps: Each sample was normalized by randomly selecting 1 million high-quality reads, each carrying a distinct molecular identifier. Reads sharing molecular identifiers were discarded rather than binned into consensus sequences. MiTCR, with a Q25 quality threshold and the strictest error-elimination algorithm, was used for CDR3 identification, clonotype clustering and error correction. A nonparametric unseen species model with Euler transformation was used to estimate lower-bound total TCR beta diversity. In TCRdb, the public reads were trimmed at Q25 with fastp and aligned with MiXCR, with productive beta chains retained. Duplicate CDR3 protein sequences are folded into a single record with the most common DNA and genes. The V and J calls and clone size come from TCRdb's table, not from the authors' own analysis. The sample profile shows 1.5 million to 2 million distinct CDR3 sequences; about 50% of them were found once. Roughly 2.1% of the sample rests with the top ten.

Systemically healthy Caucasian individuals from Russia, some 40 in total and aged roughly 6 to 95 years, were included as donors. Ten milliliters of peripheral blood were drawn from each donor into EDTA-treated Vacutainer tubes. Ficoll-Paque density-gradient centrifugation was used to isolate PBMCs, with at least 6.5 million obtained per sample. Total RNA was extracted from PBMCs with Trizol reagent, with at least 5 micrograms obtained per sample. Naive CD45RAhigh/CD27high T cell percentages were measured by flow cytometry on a PBMC aliquot from every donor. This clonotype occurred a few times. Its target antigen remains unknown. No base quality information exists; no much larger clone differs at one position. The sequence was collected from a woman in her thirties or forties in good health. Sequencing was carried out using blood.

The DNA reads as follows: TGTGCCAGCAGCTTTTCTAGCGTGAGCTCCTACGAGCAGTACTTC. Protein translation: CASSFSSVSSYEQYF. This receptor chain uses TRBV7-2 and TRBJ2-7; possibly the D gene is TRBD2, per 6 matching bases. From cysteine to phenylalanine, the CDR3 is 15 amino acids long. Only CDR3 DNA remains: 45 bases, in frame from the first base. V is cut by 3 bases and J by 0 bases, and the space between the germline ends is 12 bases. CDR1 and CDR2, looked up from the germline V gene, are SGHTA and FQGNSA. With all but the CDR3 taken from the reference TRBV7-2 and TRBJ2-7 genes, the full variable domain is: GAGVSQSPSNKVTEKGKDVELRCDPISGHTALYWYRQSLGQGLEFLIYFQGNSAPDKSGLPSDRFSAERTGGSVSTLTIQRTQQEDSAVYLCASSFSSVSSYEQYFGPGTRLTVT.